This entry lists 2 T cell receptor beta chains sequenced from one sample in a study of blood T cell repertoires in COVID-19. The method was immunoSEQ multiplex PCR; TCRdb's version includes in-frame clones alone and lacks a portion of them. In the table there are more than 95,000 clones, around 80% of which are singletons. Sequences were obtained from peripheral blood. Source of these receptors: a man between 40 and 49 years old with active or convalescent COVID-19.

The chain joins TRBV7-2 to TRBJ1-1; 10 bases align to TRBD1. The germline V gene encodes CDR1 SGHTA and CDR2 FQGNSA. V trimming: 5 bases; J trimming: 5 bases; junction bases outside the gene matches: 8. This CDR3 has 15 amino acids. This CDR3 reads CASSRTGTGDTEAFF. The CDR3, as DNA: TGTGCCAGCAGCCGCACGGGGACAGGGGATACTGAAGCTTTCTTT.

This clone turned up a few times. The chain is built from TRBV18 and TRBJ2-3; 8 bases are shared with TRBD1. Germline lookup yields CDR1 KGHSH and CDR2 LQKENI. The CDR3 extends over 14 amino acids. Germline trimming cut 3 bases from V and 4 bases from J; bases unmatched to any gene: 3. The CDR3 here is CASSPTGAPDTQYF. The CDR3 DNA reads TGTGCCAGCTCACCGACAGGGGCGCCAGATACGCAGTATTTT. The variable domain in full, with the rest retrieved from reference TRBV18 and TRBJ2-3, is NAGVMQNPRHLVRRRGQEARLRCSPMKGHSHVYWYRQLPEEGLKFMVYLQKENIIDESGMPKERFSAEFPKEGPSILRIQQVVRGDSAAYFCASSPTGAPDTQYFGPGTRLTVL.